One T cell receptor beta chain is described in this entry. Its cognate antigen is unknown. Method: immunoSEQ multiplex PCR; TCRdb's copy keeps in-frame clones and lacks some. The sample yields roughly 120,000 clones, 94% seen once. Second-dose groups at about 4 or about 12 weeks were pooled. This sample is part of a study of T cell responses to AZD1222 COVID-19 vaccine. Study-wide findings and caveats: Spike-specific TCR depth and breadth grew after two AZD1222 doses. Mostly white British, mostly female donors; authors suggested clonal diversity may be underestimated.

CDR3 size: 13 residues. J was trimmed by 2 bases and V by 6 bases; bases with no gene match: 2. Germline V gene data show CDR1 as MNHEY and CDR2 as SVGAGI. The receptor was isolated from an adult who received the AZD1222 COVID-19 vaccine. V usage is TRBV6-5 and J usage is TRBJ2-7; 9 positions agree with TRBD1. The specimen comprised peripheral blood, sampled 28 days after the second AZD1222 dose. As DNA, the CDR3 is TGTGCCAGCAGGGGACAGGGACCCTACGAGCAGTACTTC. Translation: CASRGQGPYEQYF.